The clone carrying this T cell receptor beta chain was detected many times. The target antigen is unknown. Germline V lookup: CDR1 MNHEY, CDR2 SMNVEV (reference sequence). CDR3 length equals 13 residues. The germline V and J ends were trimmed by 3 bases and 6 bases, with 11 bases remaining between them. Sample time point: newly diagnosed GD, antithyroid drugs for less than 3 months. RNA from PBMCs was the source of the TCR library. This record comes from a study of regulatory T cells in long-lasting Graves disease. Whole-study results and caveats: Limited sample numbers may have lowered accuracy.

The TCR beta library used iRepertoire HTBI primers with Arm-PCR amplification of CDR3. Source study methods: Identified segments across samples numbered 55 to 70 TRBV and about 13 TRBJ. TCRdb re-derived calls from the multiplex PCR reads in MiXCR, one entry per CDR3 protein. TCRdb assigned the V and J calls; the authors' analysis was not used. The profile shows roughly 420,000 distinct CDR3 sequences, approximately 16% of them singletons. The data were also submitted as part of a second study, on T cells in Graves' hyperthyroidism and ophthalmopathy. That work contributes: Among clonotypes expanded in thyroid above 0.001, most were also found in blood.

Sample: peripheral blood mononuclear cells (PBMCs), taken at new diagnosis, from a patient treated with antithyroid drugs. The chain couples TRBV27 to TRBJ1-1; D is unresolved. The clonotype was recovered from a woman aged 25 to 39 with Graves disease. CDR3 amino acids: CASSLSGVPEAFF. The DNA for the CDR3 is TGTGCCAGCAGTTTGAGTGGGGTCCCTGAAGCTTTCTTT.